This T cell receptor (beta chain) was recorded in a study of CD8+ T cells in alopecia areata. Background on the study: Tofacitinib administration to treated patients was oral, at 5 to 10 mg twice daily. The drug, tofacitinib, lasted 6 to 18 months, followed by 6 months off drug.

This clone was seen a handful of times. Antigen specificity is unknown. The CDR3 is 17 residues long. V was clipped by 5 bases and J by 4 bases; unmatched bases: 16. CDR1 and CDR2 (germline): SGHRS, YFSETQ. Following RNA extraction, reverse transcription yielded cDNA that acted as the sequencing template. The table came from immunoSEQ multiplex PCR; TCRdb's copy has only in-frame clones and leaves some out. Of fewer than 80,000 clones in the sample, approximately 58% are singletons; the top ten hold more than 15%. Cell sorting on a FACSAria was used to separate CD4+ and CD8+ T cells from the PBMCs. Overall study findings and caveats: Normal scalp had lower clonality than lesional scalp, with alopecia totalis/universalis lesions showing this most strongly.

This clonotype was obtained from a human donor with alopecia areata. The sample here was CD8+ T cells sorted from blood, taken at week 0. This chain uses TRBV5-1 with TRBJ2-7, with 9 bases identical to TRBD1. The CDR3 region is CASSPPSSGQGGYEQYF. The DNA for the CDR3 is TGCGCCAGCAGTCCCCCCTCATCGGGACAGGGAGGGTACGAGCAGTACTTC.